The clone carrying this T cell receptor beta chain came up a few times. Its antigen is unidentified. These data belong to a study of beta chain features in type 1 diabetes. Whole-study context: Cell yields, age and gender were similar between patients and healthy donors.

Per donor, one heparinised blood draw averaged about 116 mL. This CDR3 spans 13 amino acids. V gave up 5 bases and J gave up 2 bases, with 10 bases separating them. Germline CDR1 is SEHNR and CDR2 is FQNEAQ (reference sequence). Of the isolated RNA, all was reverse transcribed, and so the sequenced material was expressed TCRB transcripts. Profiling relied on immunoSEQ multiplex PCR, and the TCRdb table lists in-frame clones only, not all of them. The data contain around 150,000 clones, just over 8% of them seen just once; the ten biggest clones take up around 0.56%. Study results and limitations: In all four CD4+ subsets, TCRB CDR3 length was significantly, moderately reduced in type 1 diabetes. Here, the possible influence of HLA type (on TCRB rearrangement) remained unresolved.

This TCR was recovered from a woman between 18 and 30 years old with type 1 diabetes. Sequenced: central memory CD4+ T cells from blood. The chain employs TRBV7-9 and TRBJ2-7, with D perhaps matching TRBD2 (5 bases). The CDR3 spells CASSPRGPYEQYF. The CDR3 DNA is TGTGCCAGCAGCCCTCGCGGGCCCTACGAGCAGTACTTC.